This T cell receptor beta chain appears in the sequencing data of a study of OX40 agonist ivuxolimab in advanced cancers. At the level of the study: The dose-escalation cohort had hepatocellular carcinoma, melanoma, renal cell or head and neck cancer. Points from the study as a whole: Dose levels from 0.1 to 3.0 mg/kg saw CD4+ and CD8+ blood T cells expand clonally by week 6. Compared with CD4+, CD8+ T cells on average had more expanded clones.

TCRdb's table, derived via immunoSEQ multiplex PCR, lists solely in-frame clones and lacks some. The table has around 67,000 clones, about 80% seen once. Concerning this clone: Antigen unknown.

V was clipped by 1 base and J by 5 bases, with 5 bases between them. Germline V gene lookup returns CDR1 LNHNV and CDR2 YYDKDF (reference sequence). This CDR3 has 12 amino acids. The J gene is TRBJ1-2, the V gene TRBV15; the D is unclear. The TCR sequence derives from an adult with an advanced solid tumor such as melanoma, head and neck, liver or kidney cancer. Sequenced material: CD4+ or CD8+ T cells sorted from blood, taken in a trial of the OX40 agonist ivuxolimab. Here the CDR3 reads CATSRGVYGYTF. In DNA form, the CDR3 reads TGTGCCACCAGCAGAGGGGTGTATGGCTACACCTTC. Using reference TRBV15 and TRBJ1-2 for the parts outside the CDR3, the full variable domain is DAMVIQNPRYQVTQFGKPVTLSCSQTLNHNVMYWYQQKSSQAPKLLFHYYDKDFNNEADTPDNFQSRRPNTSFCFLDIRSPGLGDTAMYLCATSRGVYGYTFGSGTRLTVV.